The 24 T cell receptor beta chains below all came from one sample that was sequenced in a study of cytomegalovirus exposure and HLA in healthy donors. The PCR employed 60 Vbeta primers together with 13 Jbeta primers. Sequencing used immunoSEQ multiplex PCR; TCRdb keeps in-frame clones, though not all of them. The sample yields fewer than 200,000 clones, 75% to 85% seen once. The sample consisted of PBMCs. Source of these receptors: a woman in her twenties or thirties in good health and CMV-seronegative.

As regards this clone: The junction departs from germline at one end; a sequencing error may be responsible. This rearrangement joins TRBV28 to TRBJ1-1, with D tentatively TRBD1 (6 bases). The CDR3 runs to 13 residues. Germline CDR1 MDHEN, CDR2 SYDVKM. The CDR3 here is CVSSPPPTGEAFF. CDR3 bases: TGTGTCAGCAGTCCTCCTCCTACAGGGGAAGCTTTCTTT. Full variable domain (outside the CDR3, taken from reference TRBV28 and TRBJ1-1): DVKVTQSSRYLVKRTGEKVFLECVQDMDHENMFWYRQDPGLGLRLIYFSYDVKMKEKGDIPEGYSVSREKKERFSLILESASTNQTSMYLCVSSPPPTGEAFFGQGTRLTVV.

A remark on this clone: The sample holds other DNA sequences that translate to the same CDR3. The chain combines TRBV28 with TRBJ2-1; D perhaps matches TRBD1 (6 bases). In germline, CDR1 is MDHEN, CDR2 SYDVKM. Trimming removed 2 bases from V and 6 bases from J, with 11 bases in between. This CDR3 is built from 14 residues. CDR3 in amino acids: CASSLPQGLNEQFF. CDR3 bases: TGTGCCAGCAGTTTACCCCAGGGGCTCAATGAGCAGTTCTTC.

V and J are TRBV6-1 and TRBJ2-4, with a weak D call TRBD2 (5 bases). V was pared by 4 bases and J by 0 bases, with 19 bases between. CDR1 is MNHNS and CDR2 is SASEGT in the germline V gene. The CDR3 extends over 18 amino acids. The CDR3 sequence: CASSGNPRLNLAKNIQYF. DNA for the CDR3: TGTGCCAGCAGTGGAAACCCGAGACTAAATCTAGCCAAAAACATTCAGTACTTC.

V is TRBV18 and J is TRBJ2-5; 8 nucleotides agree with TRBD1. This CDR3 is built from 14 residues. With 3 bases clipped from V and 0 bases from J, the junction kept 0 bases outside the gene matches. The germline gives CDR1 KGHSH, CDR2 LQKENI. The CDR3 DNA reads TGTGCCAGCTCACCGGGACAGGACCAAGAGACCCAGTACTTC. Its protein product is CASSPGQDQETQYF.

The V gene is TRBV9, the J gene TRBJ2-2; 10 bases line up with TRBD1. V lost 3 bases to trimming and J lost 3 bases; unmatched junction nucleotides: 2. The CDR3 runs to 15 residues. Germline V gene data show CDR1 as SGDLS and CDR2 as YYNGEE. The CDR3 DNA follows: TGTGCCAGCAGCGCAGGACAGGGGGACACCGGGGAGCTGTTTTTT. Residues: CASSAGQGDTGELFF. The complete variable domain, with remaining parts taken from reference TRBV9 and TRBJ2-2, reads DSGVTQTPKHLITATGQRVTLRCSPRSGDLSVYWYQQSLDQGLQFLIQYYNGEERAKGNILERFSAQQFPDLHSELNLSSLELGDSALYFCASSAGQGDTGELFFGEGSRLTVL.

The chain has TRBV5-5 and TRBJ1-5; D call uncertain. Germline V gene sequence: CDR1 SGHKS, CDR2 YYEKEE (reference sequence). This CDR3 is built from 13 residues. Trimming left V 2 bases short and J 3 bases short, with 6 bases between. In DNA, the CDR3 is TGTGCCAGCAGCTTTATAGACAATCAGCCCCAGCATTTT. Translating gives CASSFIDNQPQHF.

The chain recombines TRBV6-6 with TRBJ1-3; perhaps TRBD1 as D (5 bases). CDR3 length equals 16 residues. CDR1 is MNHNY, CDR2 SVGAGI, per germline (reference sequence). V dropped 4 bases and J dropped 0 bases, with 13 bases sitting between them. CDR3 sequence reads: CASSSLDSDSGNTIYF. CDR3 coding DNA: TGTGCCAGCAGTTCTCTCGACAGTGACTCTGGAAACACCATATATTTT.

In this sample, this clone turned up a few times. The gene calls are TRBV2 and TRBJ1-1; D not resolved. The CDR3 is made up of 16 amino acids. Germline CDR1 is SNHLY and CDR2 is FYNNEI. With 8 bases removed from V and 8 bases from J, the gap between germline ends came to 27 bases. The chain's CDR3 is CASAILVSGPRPEAFF. CDR3 in DNA: TGTGCCAGCGCCATACTAGTGAGCGGACCGAGGCCCGAAGCTTTCTTT.

V is TRBV28 and J is TRBJ2-7; TRBD1 matches at 9 bases. Germline lookup yields CDR1 MDHEN and CDR2 SYDVKM. The CDR3 spans 14 residues. The V gene end was trimmed by 6 bases and the J gene end by 0 bases; junction bases not matched to a gene: 3. CDR3 DNA sequence: TGTGCCAGCAGGACGACAGGGGGCTCCTACGAGCAGTACTTC. It encodes CASRTTGGSYEQYF.

This chain uses TRBV7-9 with TRBJ2-3; 9 nucleotides match TRBD2. V shed 3 bases and J 1 base; nucleotides not matched to a gene: 14. Per germline, CDR1 SEHNR and CDR2 FQNEAQ (reference sequence). The length of the CDR3 is 19 residues. CDR3 in DNA: TGTGCCAGCAGCTTGGTTTATGGTAGCGGGAGTAGTGGCACAGATACGCAGTATTTT. Its translation: CASSLVYGSGSSGTDTQYF.

The genes are TRBV4-3 and TRBJ2-1; 12 nucleotides align to TRBD2. The CDR3 contains 15 residues. V lost 4 bases and J lost 5; bases outside the gene matches: 3. Germline lookup yields CDR1 LGHNA and CDR2 YSLEER. The CDR3 sequence is CASSRLAGENNEQFF. The CDR3 DNA reads as TGCGCCAGCAGCCGACTAGCGGGGGAAAACAATGAGCAGTTCTTC.

CDR3 amino acids: CASSLWRRGMYNEQFF. CDR3 coding DNA: TGTGCCAGCAGCTTATGGCGGCGGGGAATGTACAATGAGCAGTTCTTC. V usage is TRBV7-8 and J usage is TRBJ2-1, with D perhaps TRBD2 (6 bases). Germline CDR1 and CDR2: SGHVS and FQNEAQ. V was trimmed by 2 bases and J by 4 bases, leaving 15 bases between them. The CDR3 runs 16 residues.

The gene calls are TRBV5-6 and TRBJ2-7; D is ambiguous. The CDR3 sequence is 12 residues long. Germline lookup yields CDR1 SGHDT and CDR2 YYEEEE. V was clipped by 6 bases and J by 6 bases, with 13 bases between them. CDR3 in amino acids: CASTLPSGEQYF. DNA for the CDR3: TGTGCCAGCACTTTACCCAGTGGCGAGCAGTACTTC.

This chain connects TRBV11-3 to TRBJ1-4; D perhaps matches TRBD1 (5 bases). Per germline, CDR1 SGHNT and CDR2 YENEEA. Trimming cost V 3 bases and J 7 bases, with 24 bases left between them. The CDR3 contains 18 residues. CDR3 sequence (DNA): TGTGCCAGCAGCTTTTCAGGGAGGCCTAAGGGGCTAAGTGAAAAACTGTTTTTT. This encodes CASSFSGRPKGLSEKLFF. Variable domain in full (rest from reference TRBV11-3 and TRBJ1-4): EAGVVQSPRYKIIEKKQPVAFWCNPISGHNTLYWYLQNLGQGPELLIRYENEEAVDDSQLPKDRFSAERLKGVDSTLKIQPAELGDSAVYLCASSFSGRPKGLSEKLFFGSGTQLSVL.

V usage is TRBV6-5 and J usage is TRBJ2-7; 7 nucleotides align to TRBD1. V gave up 6 bases and J gave up 4 bases; unmatched junction bases: 6. From germline, CDR1 is MNHEY and CDR2 SVGAGI. The CDR3 runs to 13 residues. The DNA of the CDR3 is TGTGCCAGCAGCCGGGACAGAAGTTACGAGCAGTACTTC. This encodes CASSRDRSYEQYF.

The chain links TRBV16 to TRBJ1-5; 8 bases match TRBD1. V lost 6 bases, J lost 2 bases, and 3 bases stayed unmatched. This CDR3 comprises 14 residues. Germline V gene data show CDR1 as KGHSY and CDR2 as FQNENV. In DNA, the CDR3 is TGTGCCAGCAGAAAGGACAGGGGCAATCAGCCCCAGCATTTT. Its protein product is CASRKDRGNQPQHF.

V gene TRBV4-1 combines with J gene TRBJ2-5, with 11 bases lining up with TRBD2. The CDR3 is 20 amino acids. Germline CDR1 reads MGHRA; CDR2 reads YSYEKL. V lost 1 base and J lost 5; bases outside the gene matches: 18. The CDR3 DNA sequence: TGCGCCAGCAGCCAAGCCACCCACCCGAGACTAGCGGGGTTGGGGGAGACCCAGTACTTC. As protein: CASSQATHPRLAGLGETQYF.

The rearrangement uses TRBV4-3 and TRBJ1-2, with unresolved D. The CDR3 extends over 15 amino acids. V was pared by 0 bases and J by 2 bases, with 10 bases between. The V gene's germline CDR1 is LGHNA and CDR2 YSLEER. In nucleotides, the CDR3 is TGCGCCAGCAGCCAAGACCCTGGCAGGAACTATGGCTACACCTTC. It encodes CASSQDPGRNYGYTF.

In DNA, the CDR3 is TGTGCCAGCAGTCCTACAGGGGACTCCTACAATGAGCAGTTCTTC. Translation gives CASSPTGDSYNEQFF. V is TRBV6-5 and J is TRBJ2-1; TRBD1 matches 7 bases. Germline assignment: CDR1 MNHEY and CDR2 SVGAGI. V dropped 5 bases and J dropped 0; count of bases not matched to a gene: 4. The CDR3 contains 15 residues.

The chain carries TRBV19 and TRBJ2-1; 8 bases map to TRBD2. In germline, CDR1 is LNHDA, CDR2 SQIVND (reference sequence). The CDR3 totals 14 residues. The J segment lost 6 bases and the V segment lost 4 bases, leaving 5 bases of the junction unmatched. The CDR3 is CASSRAGAFNEQFF. CDR3 DNA: TGTGCCAGTAGTAGAGCGGGGGCATTCAATGAGCAGTTCTTC.

CDR3 DNA: TGCGCCAGCAGTAGGGGTCCCCAAGAGACCCAGTACTTC. Protein: CASSRGPQETQYF. The genes are TRBV5-1 and TRBJ2-5; perhaps TRBD1 as D (5 bases). The CDR3 has 13 amino acids. Per the germline V gene, CDR1 is SGHRS and CDR2 is YFSETQ. Trimming left V 5 bases short and J 1 base short, with 9 bases between.

The chain is built from TRBV6-5 and TRBJ1-2; the D is unclear. Looked up from germline, CDR1 is MNHEY and CDR2 is SVGAGI. This CDR3 is 14 amino acids long. Trimming cost V 2 bases and J 9 bases, with 16 bases left between them. This chain's CDR3 is CASSYRVRVGSYTF. In DNA, the CDR3 is TGTGCCAGCAGTTACCGCGTGAGGGTCGGAAGCTACACCTTC.

V usage is TRBV28 and J usage is TRBJ1-5, with TRBD1 identical over 10 bases. This CDR3 is 15 amino acids long. Germline CDR1 and CDR2: MDHEN and SYDVKM. Trimming cost V 0 bases and J 6 bases; bases outside gene matches: 2. This chain's CDR3 is CASSLWTGGGQPQHF. CDR3 in DNA: TGTGCCAGCAGTTTATGGACAGGGGGCGGTCAGCCCCAGCATTTT.

The CDR3 bases are TGTGCCAGCAGCTTGGCGGGTAGGAATGAAAAACTGTTTTTT. Translated, it gives CASSLAGRNEKLFF. The chain is built from TRBV5-4 and TRBJ1-4; D is ambiguous. The CDR3 extends over 14 amino acids. Germline CDR1 SGHNT, CDR2 YYREEE (reference sequence). V was pared by 0 bases and J by 5 bases, with 8 bases between.